This T cell receptor beta chain was retrieved from a study of identical twins. CDR1 and CDR2 (germline): DFQATT, SNEGSKA (reference sequence). This CDR3 region has 12 residues. Trimming cost V 7 bases and J 1 base, with 11 bases left between them. TCRdb itself ran the 5' RACE reads through MiXCR, one entry per CDR3 protein. The sample includes about 520,000 distinct CDR3 sequences, about 20% of them seen just once. Regarding the study as a whole: Abundant beta clonotypes from cord blood had fewer insertions, unlike memory repertoires, which showed none.

Comments on this clonotype: Its antigen is as yet unknown.

The sample was also reused in another study, on T cells expressing NK-cell markers. This second study notes: The eight sequenced donors comprised seven who were HCMV-seropositive and one who was seronegative.

The chain carries TRBV20-1 and TRBJ2-7; D might be TRBD1 (6 bases). The sequencing sample was made of CD4+ T cells sorted from blood. The sequence came from a woman aged 18 to 35 in good health. As DNA, the CDR3 is TGCAGTGTCAGGGGATTGTCCTACGAGCAGTACTTC. It translates to CSVRGLSYEQYF.